The clone carrying this T cell receptor (beta chain) turned up a few times. Its antigen is not known. This entry comes from a study of cytomegalovirus exposure and HLA in healthy donors. The PCR ran on 60 Vbeta and 13 Jbeta primers. The repertoire was sequenced with immunoSEQ multiplex PCR; TCRdb's copy has only in-frame clones and lacks some. The table shows roughly 160,000 clones, with around 72% occurring only once. Study conclusions and caveats: In a later analysis, a genetic analysis reported fewer productive-TCR N-insertions in an Asian-associated ancestry cluster than the cohort average. Some TCR beta chains (around 160 of them) were listed as cytomegalovirus-associated. Highest at DRB1 and lowest at HLA-C, TCR association rates differed among HLA loci in a later analysis.

This CDR3 has 13 residues. The V and J ends lost 5 bases and 3 bases respectively, with 11 bases between them. Germline values: CDR1 KGHSH, CDR2 LQKENI. Sequencing was done on a sample of PBMCs. The sequence derives from a female donor in good health and CMV-seronegative. V usage is TRBV18 and J usage is TRBJ2-7; maybe TRBD1 (5 bases). The CDR3 is CASSRGTNYEQYF. CDR3 bases: TGTGCCAGCTCAAGGGGAACTAACTACGAGCAGTACTTC.